This T cell receptor (beta chain) came from a study of T cell repertoires in cytomegalovirus infection. Background on the study: CMV epitopes that were recently identified and HLA-C-restricted were used alongside well-studied HLA-B-restricted ones.

As for this clonotype: Its antigen is as yet unknown.

CDR1 MNHEY and CDR2 SMNVEV come from the germline V gene (reference sequence). The CDR3 has 14 amino acids. The V and J ends lost 5 bases and 7 bases, in that order; junction bases with no gene match: 11. TCRdb processed the reads anew with MiXCR; each CDR3 protein has one entry. The sample has about 920,000 distinct CDR3 sequences; approximately 30% are singletons. Sequences were derived from cultured CD8+ T cells from PBMCs, sampled from culture after CMV antigen stimulation. The sequence derives from a human donor in good health (CMV status not recorded). Some clones in this sample may be carry-over from other donors' samples. V and J are TRBV27 and TRBJ2-7; TRBD2 matches at 7 bases. The CDR3 spells CASSPLASVGEQYF. Written as DNA, the CDR3 is TGTGCCAGCAGTCCACTAGCGTCAGTAGGGGAGCAGTACTTC.